This T cell receptor beta chain stems from a study of blood T cell repertoires in COVID-19. The protocol was immunoSEQ multiplex PCR, while the TCRdb copy is restricted to in-frame clones and leaves out a portion. This table holds 150,000 to 200,000 clones, about 80% found once. The germline V and J ends were trimmed by 6 bases and 3 bases, with 12 bases remaining between them. The CDR3 totals 13 residues. The germline V gene has CDR1 MNHEY and CDR2 SMNVEV (reference sequence). The J gene is TRBJ2-7, the V gene TRBV27; D gene unclear. Input material: peripheral blood. The sequence was collected from a woman over 75 with acute or convalescent COVID-19. The DNA of the CDR3 is TGTGCCAGCAGACCAGGAACAAACTACGAGCAGTACTTC. This translates into CASRPGTNYEQYF.